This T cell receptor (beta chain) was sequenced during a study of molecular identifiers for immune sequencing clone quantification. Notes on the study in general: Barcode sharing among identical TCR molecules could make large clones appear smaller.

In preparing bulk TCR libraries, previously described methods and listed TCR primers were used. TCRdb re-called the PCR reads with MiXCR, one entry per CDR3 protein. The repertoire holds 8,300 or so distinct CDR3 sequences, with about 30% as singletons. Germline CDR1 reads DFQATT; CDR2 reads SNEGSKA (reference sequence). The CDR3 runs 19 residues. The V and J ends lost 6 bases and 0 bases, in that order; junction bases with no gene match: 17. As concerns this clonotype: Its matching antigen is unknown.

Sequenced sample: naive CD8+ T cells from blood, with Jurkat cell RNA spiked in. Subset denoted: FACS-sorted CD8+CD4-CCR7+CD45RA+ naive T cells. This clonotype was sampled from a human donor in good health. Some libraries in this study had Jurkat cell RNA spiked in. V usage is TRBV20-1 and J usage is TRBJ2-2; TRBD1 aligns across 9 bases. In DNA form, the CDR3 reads TGCAGTGCAAGGGTAGTCTGGACAGGGGTTCCCTCGAACACCGGGGAGCTGTTTTTT. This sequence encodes CSARVVWTGVPSNTGELFF.